Here is one T cell receptor beta chain with its context. Antigen specificity is unknown. CD4+CD25+CD127- Tregs, CD4+CD25- non-Tregs, CD4 and CD8 cells were sorted. J was trimmed by 4 bases and V by 5 bases; bases with no gene match: 4. The germline V gene has CDR1 MNHNS and CDR2 SASEGT. The CDR3 runs 14 residues. Sequenced by immunoSEQ multiplex PCR; TCRdb stores in-frame clones only, minus some. This sample has about 240,000 clones, with 84% found just once. The data stem from a study of Tregs in tolerant kidney transplant recipients. Study results and limitations: Few patients were studied, so findings need validation in larger groups. The most relevant donor-specific Treg TCRbeta repertoire apparently came from expansion with activated donor B cells. Biological reproducibility was not directly addressed, but technical replication error appeared minimal.

Sequencing was carried out using CD4+ T cells from blood. The chain employs TRBV6-1 and TRBJ2-2; 7 nucleotides align to TRBD2. The TCR originated in a human donor in good health. CDR3 sequence (DNA): TGTGCCAGCAGTCTACTAGCGTCCACCGGGGAGCTGTTTTTT. Amino acid sequence: CASSLLASTGELFF.